This entry describes one T cell receptor beta chain. In the authors' methods: From reference gene primer amplification, estimates of nucleated cell counts were derived. Libraries were prepared by immunoSEQ multiplex PCR; TCRdb keeps only in-frame clonotypes and omits some of them. Clonal size and the V and J genes are those of that table, whereas D and trimming came from the DNA. The sample contains 200,000 or so clones, around 83% of which appear only once. The sample originates from a study of blood T cell repertoires in COVID-19. Overall study context: Acute and convalescent COVID-19 specimens originated in the United States, Italy and Spain. T cells, B-cell-depleted T cells, or PBMCs provided the cDNA or gDNA that served as material.

The trim removed 7 bases at V and 6 bases at J, leaving 11 bases unmatched. Germline V gene sequence: CDR1 MDHEN, CDR2 SYDVKM. This CDR3 comprises 15 residues. The receptor's source is a human donor in a cohort sampled during active COVID-19. Sequenced material: peripheral blood. V usage is TRBV28 and J usage is TRBJ1-5; 8 nucleotides match TRBD1. The CDR3 DNA sequence: TGTGCCAGCACCGTTTTCACAGGGGGGATTCAGCCCCAGCATTTT. This sequence encodes CASTVFTGGIQPQHF.